Shown below are 19 T cell receptor beta chains from a single sample sequenced in a study of cytomegalovirus exposure and HLA in healthy donors. The primer mix had 60 Vbeta and 13 Jbeta primers. Measured with immunoSEQ multiplex PCR; TCRdb has only the in-frame clones, and not every one. The data show roughly 150,000 clones, 80% seen once. What was sequenced was PBMCs. The receptors come from a man under 40 in good health and CMV-seronegative.

The chain carries TRBV2 and TRBJ2-3; TRBD1 matches 10 bases. Germline V gene sequence: CDR1 SNHLY, CDR2 FYNNEI. The trim removed 7 bases at V and 6 bases at J, leaving 7 bases unmatched. The CDR3 loop spans 14 amino acids. In DNA form, the CDR3 reads TGTGCCAGCACCGATGACAGGGGGCGGGATACGCAGTATTTT. Translation gives CASTDDRGRDTQYF.

This chain connects TRBV6-6 to TRBJ1-5, with 7 bases aligning to TRBD1. V was pared by 8 bases and J by 6 bases, with 13 bases of the junction left unmatched. In germline, CDR1 is MNHNY, CDR2 SVGAGI (reference sequence). CDR3 size: 15 residues. CDR3 protein: CASGQQGRLSQPQHF. The CDR3 nucleotides read TGTGCCAGCGGTCAACAGGGGCGCCTATCTCAGCCCCAGCATTTT.

This chain links TRBV6-5 with TRBJ1-2, with 10 bases aligning to TRBD1. Germline CDR1 is MNHEY and CDR2 is SVGAGI. CDR3 length: 15 residues. Germline trimming cut 4 bases from V and 4 bases from J; bases unmatched to any gene: 6. The CDR3 DNA follows: TGTGCCAGCAGTTCGACAGGGGGCCTGTCCTATGGCTACACCTTC. It codes for CASSSTGGLSYGYTF.

CDR3: CAWSVQGSQPQHF. The CDR3, as DNA: TGTGCCTGGAGTGTTCAGGGATCTCAGCCCCAGCATTTT. This chain joins TRBV30 and TRBJ1-5; TRBD1 might be the D (5 bases). Trimming removed 0 bases at V and 6 bases at J, with 9 bases between. This CDR3 has 13 residues. Germline CDR1 and CDR2: GTSNPN and SVGIG (reference sequence). The variable domain in full, completed from reference TRBV30 and TRBJ1-5, reads SQTIHQWPATLVQPVGSPLSLECTVEGTSNPNLYWYRQAAGRGLQLLFYSVGIGQISSEVPQNLSASRPQDRQFILSSKKLLLSDSGFYLCAWSVQGSQPQHFGDGTRLSIL.

J is TRBJ2-2 and V is TRBV4-3; 8 bases fit TRBD1. Unmatched junction bases numbered 7, after V lost 4 bases and J lost 3 bases. The CDR3 runs to 16 residues. Germline V CDR1 and CDR2: LGHNA, YSLEER. CDR3 residues: CASSPLDRADTGELFF. CDR3 bases: TGCGCCAGCAGCCCTCTGGACAGGGCGGACACCGGGGAGCTGTTTTTT.

DNA for the CDR3: TGTGCCAGCAAACGGGGACAGTACACTGAAGCTTTCTTT. This gives the protein CASKRGQYTEAFF. The chain couples TRBV2 to TRBJ1-1, with 7 positions matching TRBD1. The V and J ends lost 7 bases and 3 bases, in that order; junction bases with no gene match: 5. Germline V gives CDR1 SNHLY, CDR2 FYNNEI. CDR3 size: 13 residues.

The chain employs TRBV18 and TRBJ1-3; 8 nucleotides agree with TRBD1. CDR3 size: 18 residues. The V segment lost 2 bases and the J segment 3 bases; nucleotides outside the gene matches: 12. In germline, CDR1 is KGHSH, CDR2 LQKENI. The CDR3 reads CASSPTTSGGFGGNTIYF. As DNA, the CDR3 is TGTGCCAGCTCACCAACTACTTCAGGGGGCTTCGGTGGAAACACCATATATTTT. The variable domain in full, completed from reference TRBV18 and TRBJ1-3, reads NAGVMQNPRHLVRRRGQEARLRCSPMKGHSHVYWYRQLPEEGLKFMVYLQKENIIDESGMPKERFSAEFPKEGPSILRIQQVVRGDSAAYFCASSPTTSGGFGGNTIYFGEGSWLTVV.

The genes are TRBV10-3 and TRBJ1-1, with 7 bases identical to TRBD1. This CDR3 contains 13 residues. Germline V gene sequence: CDR1 ENHRY, CDR2 SYGVKD. V dropped 6 bases and J dropped 2; count of bases not matched to a gene: 3. This chain's CDR3 is CAIRGDSNTEAFF. In nucleotides, the CDR3 is TGTGCCATCAGGGGGGACAGCAACACTGAAGCTTTCTTT.

The rearrangement links TRBV7-2 to TRBJ2-1, with 8 bases aligning to TRBD2. The CDR3 is made up of 16 amino acids. Trimming removed 4 bases from V and 5 bases from J; junction bases left unmatched: 10. Germline V gene lookup returns CDR1 SGHTA and CDR2 FQGNSA. The DNA for the CDR3 is TGTGCCAGCAGCTCGCAGGGTAGCGGGACGAACAATGAGCAGTTCTTC. This codes for CASSSQGSGTNNEQFF.

The chain links TRBV5-1 to TRBJ2-7; 12 nucleotides match TRBD2. Germline CDR1 reads SGHRS; CDR2 reads YFSETQ. The CDR3 totals 17 residues. With 4 bases clipped from V and 4 bases from J, the junction kept 12 bases outside the gene matches. CDR3 residues: CASSPGLAGGPGYEQYF. The DNA of the CDR3 is TGCGCCAGCAGCCCCGGGCTAGCGGGGGGGCCAGGGTACGAGCAGTACTTC.

The rearrangement joins TRBV4-3 to TRBJ2-2, with unresolved D. V was trimmed by 0 bases and J by 0 bases, leaving 5 bases between them. Germline CDR1 and CDR2: LGHNA and YSLEER. This CDR3 has 15 residues. The CDR3 is CASSQDAANTGELFF. In nucleotides, the CDR3 is TGCGCCAGCAGCCAAGATGCAGCGAACACCGGGGAGCTGTTTTTT.

V usage is TRBV9 and J usage is TRBJ1-5; no reliable D call. The CDR3 covers 14 residues. Germline-derived CDR1 and CDR2 are SGDLS and YYNGEE. The V end was cut by 5 bases, the J end by 3 bases, with 12 bases between. This CDR3 is CASSSSGSNQPQHF. CDR3 nucleotide sequence: TGTGCCAGCAGTTCCTCGGGGTCCAATCAGCCCCAGCATTTT.

The rearrangement joins TRBV30 to TRBJ2-7; a weak D match, TRBD2 (6 bases). CDR1 GTSNPN and CDR2 SVGIG come from the germline V gene (reference sequence). Trimming took 0 bases from V and 5 from J, leaving 14 bases between them. The CDR3 length is 14 residues. CDR3 amino acids: CAWSVGAGSDEQYF. In DNA form, the CDR3 reads TGTGCCTGGAGTGTAGGGGCCGGGAGCGACGAGCAGTACTTC.

This clone was observed once. This chain uses TRBV5-1 with TRBJ2-2, with D possibly TRBD2 on 5 matching bases. This CDR3 has 15 amino acids. The germline gives CDR1 SGHRS, CDR2 YFSETQ. V was cut by 0 bases and J by 4 bases, with 10 bases left in between. The DNA for the CDR3 is TGCGCCAGCAGCTTGGTGCCAGGAGGCACCGGGGAGCTGTTTTTT. Encoded protein: CASSLVPGGTGELFF.

The chain links TRBV13 to TRBJ2-1; TRBD2 might be the D (6 bases). The V gene lost 2 bases and the J gene lost 8 bases, with 16 bases spanning the gap. The germline CDR1 and CDR2 sequences are PRHDT and FYEKMQ (reference sequence). CDR3 length equals 15 residues. Written as DNA, the CDR3 is TGTGCCAGCAGCTTACCCTCCGCGGGGACCGATGAGCAGTTCTTC. Translating it yields CASSLPSAGTDEQFF.

J is TRBJ1-1 and V is TRBV10-1, with D unresolved. The CDR3 is made up of 13 amino acids. The germline CDR1 and CDR2 sequences are WNHNN and SYGVQD (reference sequence). V was shortened by 0 bases and J by 4 bases, with 6 bases between the two germline ends. As DNA, the CDR3 is TGCGCCAGCAGTGAGTCCGCCGGCACTGAAGCTTTCTTT. Translating it yields CASSESAGTEAFF.

The chain is built from TRBV28 and TRBJ1-2; 7 positions agree with TRBD1. V gave up 6 bases and J gave up 0 bases; unmatched junction bases: 7. Looked up from germline, CDR1 is MDHEN and CDR2 is SYDVKM. The CDR3 sequence is 15 residues long. CDR3: CASSTGQAPNYGYTF. The DNA of the CDR3 is TGTGCCAGCAGCACCGGACAGGCTCCTAACTATGGCTACACCTTC.

This sequence joins TRBV13 and TRBJ1-1, with 8 bases that match TRBD1. This CDR3 has 15 residues. V lost 5 bases, J lost 4 bases, and 9 bases stayed unmatched. Germline assignment: CDR1 PRHDT and CDR2 FYEKMQ (reference sequence). The CDR3 DNA sequence: TGTGCCAGCAGCCGCTATCGGACAGGGAGCACTGAAGCTTTCTTT. As protein: CASSRYRTGSTEAFF.

This clone was counted between two and nine times. The chain carries TRBV6-1 and TRBJ1-1; tentatively, D is TRBD1 (5 bases). The CDR3 is 14 residues long. Germline V gives CDR1 MNHNS, CDR2 SASEGT. Trimming left V 4 bases short and J 0 bases short, with 9 bases between. CDR3 DNA sequence: TGTGCCAGCAGTGGGCAGGACATGAACACTGAAGCTTTCTTT. Amino acid sequence: CASSGQDMNTEAFF.